The next 14 T cell receptor beta chains were all read from a single sample in a study of patients and donors after allogeneic stem cell transplantation. A single record per CDR3 protein comes from TCRdb applying MiXCR to the RT-PCR reads. There are 200,000 to 250,000 distinct CDR3 sequences in the sample; 14% occur only once, and around a tenth lies in the top ten. What was sequenced was blood, either unsorted or a sorted T cell fraction (not recorded which). The receptors come from a human donor who was either an allogeneic HSCT recipient or a stem cell or donor lymphocyte infusion donor (not recorded which). It is not recorded whose cells these are; they may come from a transplant donor.

This clonotype occurred many times. The rearrangement uses TRBV6-1 and TRBJ1-5; D perhaps matches TRBD1 (6 bases). In germline, CDR1 is MNHNS, CDR2 SASEGT. The CDR3 is 16 residues long. Trimming stripped 1 base from V and 2 bases from J, with 12 bases between. The chain's CDR3 is CASSEDRAQGNQPQHF. In nucleotides, the CDR3 is TGTGCCAGCAGTGAAGACAGGGCTCAAGGCAATCAGCCCCAGCATTTT.

This clonotype was seen repeatedly, ten times or more. The V gene is TRBV7-3, the J gene TRBJ1-2, with a tentative D call TRBD1 (5 bases). Trimming shortened V by 5 bases and J by 8 bases, and 21 bases separated the two germline ends. Germline V gene data show CDR1 as SGHTA and CDR2 as FQGTGA. CDR3 size: 15 residues. CDR3 in DNA: TGTGCCAGCAGCCCTACCCCGGGTAGGGGTAACGGCTACACCTTC. It encodes CASSPTPGRGNGYTF.

This clonotype was counted many times. The chain recombines TRBV4-2 with TRBJ2-7, with TRBD2 as a possible D gene (7 bases). The germline CDR1 and CDR2 sequences are LGHNA and YNFKEQ. V gave up 0 bases and J gave up 12 bases, with 21 bases separating them. This CDR3 has 15 residues. CDR3 amino acids: CASSQDRLGAGASYF. Here the CDR3 DNA reads TGTGCCAGCAGCCAAGATCGCCTAGGTGCGGGGGCTTCGTACTTC.

This clonotype was seen only a few times. The chain is built from TRBV30 and TRBJ1-1; D is uncertain. This CDR3 region has 15 residues. Trimming stripped 4 bases from V and 1 base from J, with 16 bases between. The germline gives CDR1 GTSNPN, CDR2 SVGIG (reference sequence). CDR3 sequence: CAWIPREGWNTEAFF. Written as DNA, the CDR3 is TGTGCCTGGATCCCCCGGGAGGGATGGAACACTGAAGCTTTCTTT.

The chain uses TRBV4-1 and TRBJ2-1; 8 nucleotides align to TRBD1. The germline CDR1 and CDR2 sequences are MGHRA and YSYEKL. V was clipped by 1 base and J by 9 bases; unmatched bases: 8. The CDR3 has 15 amino acids. The CDR3 protein is CASSQVQGECVEQFF. Here the CDR3 DNA reads TGCGCCAGCAGCCAAGTACAGGGGGAGTGTGTTGAGCAGTTCTTC.

The chain recombines TRBV15 with TRBJ1-6; possible D gene TRBD1, 5 bases. Trimming removed 0 bases at V and 10 bases at J, with 13 bases between. There are 15 residues in the CDR3. In germline, CDR1 is LNHNV, CDR2 YYDKDF (reference sequence). CDR3 residues: CATSREIEGRSPLHF. CDR3 sequence (DNA): TGTGCCACCAGCAGAGAAATTGAGGGGCGGTCACCCCTCCACTTT.

The chain couples TRBV4-3 to TRBJ2-1; unclear D gene. This CDR3 has 16 residues. Germline CDR1 and CDR2: LGHNA and YSLEER. V was clipped by 0 bases and J by 3 bases, with 12 bases between them. CDR3 residues: CASSQDMRPNYNEQFF. Written as DNA, the CDR3 is TGCGCCAGCAGCCAAGATATGAGACCAAACTACAATGAGCAGTTCTTC.

The rearrangement joins TRBV5-4 to TRBJ2-3, with 7 bases lining up with TRBD2. CDR3 size: 16 residues. Germline CDR1 SGHNT, CDR2 YYREEE (reference sequence). V trimming: 4 bases; J trimming: 7 bases; junction bases outside the gene matches: 15. Here the CDR3 reads CASSPPGGDYTHTQYF. The CDR3 DNA reads as TGTGCCAGCAGCCCTCCTGGGGGGGACTACACTCATACGCAGTATTTT.

This chain connects TRBV28 to TRBJ2-7; D remains unclear. Germline V CDR1 and CDR2: MDHEN, SYDVKM. Trimming took off 3 bases at V and 3 bases at J, with 9 bases between the two ends. This CDR3 comprises 13 residues. CDR3 coding DNA: TGTGCCAGCAGTTTCGGGTCGATCTACGAGCAGTACTTC. It translates to CASSFGSIYEQYF.

This clonotype was found many times. The rearrangement links TRBV4-3 to TRBJ2-7; tentatively, D is TRBD1 or TRBD2 (5 bases each). Trimming pared 0 bases from V and 4 bases from J, leaving 13 bases between. Germline assignment: CDR1 LGHNA and CDR2 YSLEER. The CDR3 has 15 amino acids. CDR3 in amino acids: CASSQDRGPPYEQYF. The CDR3 coding sequence is TGCGCCAGCAGCCAAGATCGGGGCCCACCTTACGAGCAGTACTTC.

This clonotype occurred a few times. V is TRBV20-1 and J is TRBJ2-3; D not resolved. The CDR3 contains 12 residues. V was trimmed by 3 bases and J by 12 bases, leaving 16 bases between them. Germline V CDR1 and CDR2: DFQATT, SNEGSKA (reference sequence). This chain's CDR3 is CSARELSFSQYF. The CDR3 DNA reads as TGCAGTGCTAGGGAACTTAGCTTTTCCCAGTATTTT.

The rearrangement uses TRBV7-3 and TRBJ2-2; D unresolved. V was clipped by 8 bases and J by 1 base, with 11 bases between them. From germline, CDR1 is SGHTA and CDR2 FQGTGA. The CDR3 spans 14 residues. In nucleotides, the CDR3 is TGTGCCAGCCGTGGTAGCTGGAACACCGGGGAGCTGTTTTTT. Amino acid sequence: CASRGSWNTGELFF. The full variable domain, completed using reference TRBV7-3 and TRBJ2-2, is GAGVSQTPSNKVTEKGKYVELRCDPISGHTALYWYRQSLGQGPEFLIYFQGTGAADDSGLPNDRFFAVRPEGSVSTLKIQRTERGDSAVYLCASRGSWNTGELFFGEGSRLTVL.

This clonotype was picked up many times. This rearrangement joins TRBV28 to TRBJ1-2; D not certain. This CDR3 has 14 amino acids. V was pared by 2 bases and J by 2 bases, with 9 bases between. In germline, CDR1 is MDHEN, CDR2 SYDVKM. The CDR3 coding sequence is TGTGCCAGCAGTTTAGGGGATAGGAACTATGGCTACACCTTC. Protein sequence: CASSLGDRNYGYTF.

The chain couples TRBV20-1 to TRBJ1-2, with D perhaps TRBD1 (5 bases). This CDR3 region has 13 residues. Trimming took 5 bases from V and 5 from J, leaving 15 bases between them. The germline V gene encodes CDR1 DFQATT and CDR2 SNEGSKA (reference sequence). In DNA, the CDR3 is TGCAGTGCTTCGACCGGGACGGGTTATGGCTACACCTTC. Its translation: CSASTGTGYGYTF.